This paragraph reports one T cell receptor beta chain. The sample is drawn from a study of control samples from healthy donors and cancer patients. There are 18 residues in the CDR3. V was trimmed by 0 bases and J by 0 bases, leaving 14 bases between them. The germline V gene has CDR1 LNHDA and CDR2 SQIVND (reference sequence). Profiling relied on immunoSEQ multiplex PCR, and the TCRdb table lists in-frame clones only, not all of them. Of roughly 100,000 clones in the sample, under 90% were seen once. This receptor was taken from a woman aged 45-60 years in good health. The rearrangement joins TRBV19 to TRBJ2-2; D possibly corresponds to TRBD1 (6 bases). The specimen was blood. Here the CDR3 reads CASSIEYRVPANTGELFF. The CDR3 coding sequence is TGTGCCAGTAGTATAGAGTACAGGGTGCCGGCGAACACCGGGGAGCTGTTTTTT.